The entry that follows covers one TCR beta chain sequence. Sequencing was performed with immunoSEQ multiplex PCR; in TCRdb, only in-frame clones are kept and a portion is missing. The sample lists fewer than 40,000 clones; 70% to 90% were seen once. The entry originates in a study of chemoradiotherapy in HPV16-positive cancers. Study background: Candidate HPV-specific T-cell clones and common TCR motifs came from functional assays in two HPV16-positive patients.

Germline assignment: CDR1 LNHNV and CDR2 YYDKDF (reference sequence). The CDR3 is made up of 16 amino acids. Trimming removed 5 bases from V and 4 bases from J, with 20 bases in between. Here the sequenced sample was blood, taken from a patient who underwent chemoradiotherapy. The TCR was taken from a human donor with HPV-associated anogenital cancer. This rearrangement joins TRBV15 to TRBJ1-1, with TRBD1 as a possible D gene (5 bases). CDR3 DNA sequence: TGTGCCACCAGCCCACGGGGCGATTGGGTAGGCACTGAAGCTTTCTTT. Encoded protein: CATSPRGDWVGTEAFF.